The source of this T cell receptor beta chain is a study of prognosis after radiotherapy for stage I lung cancer. The CDR3 is 12 residues long. Germline CDR1 and CDR2: LNHNV and YYDKDF (reference sequence). Trimming removed 3 bases from V and 4 bases from J, with 4 bases in between. In its sample, this clonotype was seen many times. It was by two-round multiplex PCR that TCR beta CDR3 was amplified from genomic DNA. Gene-specific primers for each TRBV and TRBJ gene drove first-round PCR. TCRdb re-called the multiplex PCR reads through MiXCR, storing one row per CDR3 protein. The sample gives over 25,000 distinct CDR3 sequences, around 46% of which show up once; about 16% is in the top ten.

The TCR was taken from a donor of 50 years or more with non-small cell lung cancer. The V gene is TRBV15, the J gene TRBJ1-5; D remains ambiguous. The material sequenced was PBMCs, taken before or after stereotactic body radiation therapy (not recorded which). In DNA form, the CDR3 reads TGTGCCACCAGCAGGGATAATCAGCCCCAGCATTTT. Translating gives CATSRDNQPQHF. Complete variable domain (other parts from reference TRBV15 and TRBJ1-5): DAMVIQNPRYQVTQFGKPVTLSCSQTLNHNVMYWYQQKSSQAPKLLFHYYDKDFNNEADTPDNFQSRRPNTSFCFLDIRSPGLGDTAMYLCATSRDNQPQHFGDGTRLSIL.